This TCR beta chain was recorded in a study of metastatic and nonmetastatic thyroid tumors. Study overall: Repertoires from blood and tumor or nodule tissue of malignant and benign thyroid patients were compared. Study-wide points: When malignant thyroid tumors were compared with benign nodules, TCR beta diversity was reportedly significantly higher in the malignant tumors. This held in both blood and tumor samples.

Worth noting for this clone: Antigen: not known. The same CDR3 also results from other DNA sequences found in this sample.

This CDR3 comprises 14 residues. The germline CDR1 and CDR2 sequences are SGHRS and YFSETQ. V was trimmed by 0 bases and J by 4 bases, leaving 10 bases between them. No treatment of any kind had been given to any patient before thyroid surgery. Original processing notes: A papillary thyroid cancer distant-metastasis classifier was built from CDR3 differences across clinicopathological groups. TCRdb re-clonotyped the PCR reads through MiXCR. None of the V and J calls come from the authors' own analysis; TCRdb made them. The sample records fewer than 100,000 clones, about 15% being singletons. Source material: blood. The clonotype was recovered from a female donor with papillary thyroid cancer or a benign thyroid nodule (not recorded which). Some clones in this sample may be carry-over from other donors' samples. The rearrangement joins TRBV5-1 to TRBJ2-5; D may match TRBD1 or TRBD2 (5 bases each). CDR3 in amino acids: CASSLGGGGETQYF. The CDR3 DNA reads TGCGCCAGCAGCTTGGGCGGTGGGGGAGAGACCCAGTACTTC.